Shown below are 30 T cell receptor beta chains from a single sample sequenced in a study of OX40 agonist ivuxolimab in advanced cancers. Assay used: immunoSEQ multiplex PCR; TCRdb lists only in-frame clones, some missing. The data contain 60,000 to 85,000 clones, roughly nine tenths of them singletons. The input for sequencing was CD4+ or CD8+ T cells sorted from blood, taken in a trial of the OX40 agonist ivuxolimab. Receptor source: an adult with an advanced solid tumor such as melanoma, head and neck, liver or kidney cancer.

The CDR3 sequence is CASRTDSNQPQHF. The CDR3 region has the DNA TGTGCCAGCAGAACTGACAGTAATCAGCCCCAGCATTTT. J is TRBJ1-5 and V is TRBV6-5, with D possibly matching TRBD1 (5 bases). Between the trimmed V and J ends, which lost 6 bases and 4 bases, there was a span of 10 bases. CDR3 length equals 13 residues. CDR1 and CDR2 (germline): MNHEY, SVGAGI.

The rearrangement uses TRBV2 and TRBJ1-1; D is undetermined. Germline V CDR1 and CDR2: SNHLY, FYNNEI. CDR3 length: 14 amino acids. Trimming took 6 bases from V and 1 from J, leaving 12 bases between them. The CDR3 loop is CASRTREGNTEAFF. The CDR3 coding sequence is TGTGCCAGCAGAACCCGGGAGGGGAACACTGAAGCTTTCTTT.

The chain carries TRBV6-1 and TRBJ1-3, with D possibly TRBD1 on 5 matching bases. Trimming stripped 6 bases from V and 4 bases from J, with 13 bases between. CDR3 length: 14 amino acids. Germline V lookup: CDR1 MNHNS, CDR2 SASEGT. CDR3 sequence (DNA): TGTGCCAGCAGCGCAGGGTATGGAGGAAACACCATATATTTT. It yields the protein CASSAGYGGNTIYF.

This chain links TRBV30 with TRBJ1-5; D call uncertain. CDR3 size: 15 residues. Germline-derived CDR1 and CDR2 are GTSNPN and SVGIG (reference sequence). The germline V and J ends were trimmed by 3 bases and 5 bases, with 17 bases remaining between them. The CDR3 loop reads CAWSTLWGADQPQHF. The CDR3, as DNA: TGTGCCTGGAGCACCCTCTGGGGAGCCGATCAGCCCCAGCATTTT.

The chain has TRBV27 and TRBJ2-3; D is unclear. Germline-derived CDR1 and CDR2 are MNHEY and SMNVEV (reference sequence). This CDR3 contains 14 residues. V was cut by 2 bases and J by 0 bases, with 6 bases left in between. DNA for the CDR3: TGTGCCAGCAGTTTAGCAGGAAGCACAGATACGCAGTATTTT. It encodes CASSLAGSTDTQYF.

This clone was seen only once. A junction boundary mismatches the germline segment, possibly from a read error. The V and J genes are TRBV2 and TRBJ1-6; the D is unclear. This CDR3 has 15 residues. The germline gives CDR1 SNHLY, CDR2 FYNNEI. This CDR3 reads CAGRRESSYNSPLHF. The CDR3 DNA reads as TGTGCCGGCAGAAGGGAGAGCTCCTATAATTCACCCCTCCACTTT.

V and J are TRBV23-1 and TRBJ2-1; D might be TRBD1 (6 bases). TRBV23-1 is an ORF for which the function is uncertain. The CDR3 has 18 residues. V was trimmed by 0 bases and J by 0 bases, leaving 15 bases between them. The DNA of the CDR3 is TGCGCCAGCAGTCAATCGGGGGCGAAGGGGTTCTCCTACAATGAGCAGTTCTTC. Residues: CASSQSGAKGFSYNEQFF.

The chain has TRBV5-1 and TRBJ2-7; D perhaps matches TRBD2 (6 bases). The germline V gene has CDR1 SGHRS and CDR2 YFSETQ. Trimming pared 5 bases from V and 3 bases from J, leaving 15 bases between. CDR3 size: 14 residues. In DNA form, the CDR3 reads TGCGCCAGCAGGGGGGGAGAGGGCCACTACGAGCAGTACTTC. Translating it yields CASRGGEGHYEQYF.

The chain joins TRBV6-1 to TRBJ2-3; D remains ambiguous. The V end was cut by 2 bases, the J end by 4 bases, with 13 bases between. The CDR3 covers 15 residues. The germline V gene encodes CDR1 MNHNS and CDR2 SASEGT. The CDR3 reads CASSENDSSADTQYF. Here the CDR3 DNA reads TGTGCCAGCAGTGAAAACGATAGCAGCGCAGATACGCAGTATTTT.

The chain has TRBV27 and TRBJ2-7; unclear D gene. Per the germline V gene, CDR1 is MNHEY and CDR2 is SMNVEV (reference sequence). The CDR3 is made up of 14 amino acids. With 0 bases removed from V and 0 bases from J, the gap between germline ends came to 6 bases. The CDR3 coding sequence is TGTGCCAGCAGTTTATCCAGGAACTCCTACGAGCAGTACTTC. Protein sequence: CASSLSRNSYEQYF.

The V call is TRBV18, the J call TRBJ2-5; D unclear. Trimming stripped 3 bases from V and 2 bases from J, with 4 bases between. CDR1 and CDR2 (germline): KGHSH, LQKENI. The CDR3 loop spans 12 amino acids. CDR3 residues: CASSPPQETQYF. The CDR3 region has the DNA TGTGCCAGCTCACCTCCACAAGAGACCCAGTACTTC. Supplemented by reference TRBV18 and TRBJ2-5, the full variable domain reads NAGVMQNPRHLVRRRGQEARLRCSPMKGHSHVYWYRQLPEEGLKFMVYLQKENIIDESGMPKERFSAEFPKEGPSILRIQQVVRGDSAAYFCASSPPQETQYFGPGTRLLVL.

The rearrangement uses TRBV5-1 and TRBJ2-7; D might be TRBD1 (5 bases). Germline loops: CDR1 SGHRS, CDR2 YFSETQ. With 4 bases removed from V and 5 bases from J, the gap between germline ends came to 13 bases. There are 13 residues in the CDR3. The CDR3 loop reads CASSQGVLDEQYF. DNA of the CDR3: TGCGCCAGCAGCCAAGGGGTGCTTGACGAGCAGTACTTC.

The V gene is TRBV5-3, the J gene TRBJ1-3; D uncertain. TRBV5-3 is annotated as an ORF whose role is uncertain. The CDR3 contains 13 residues. Trimming stripped 10 bases from V and 0 bases from J, with 11 bases between. CDR3 sequence reads: CALHILSGNTIYF. CDR3 in DNA: TGTGCCCTACACATCCTCTCTGGAAACACCATATATTTT.

V usage is TRBV6-6 and J usage is TRBJ2-7; TRBD2 aligns across 12 bases. Germline V gives CDR1 MNHNY, CDR2 SVGAGI (reference sequence). The J segment lost 4 bases and the V segment lost 2 bases, leaving 3 bases of the junction unmatched. CDR3 length equals 15 residues. The CDR3: CASSYPGTSGYEQYF. CDR3 sequence (DNA): TGTGCCAGCAGTTACCCCGGGACTAGCGGGTACGAGCAGTACTTC.

The V gene is TRBV11-2, the J gene TRBJ2-4; 7 nucleotides match TRBD2. The V and J ends lost 3 bases and 8 bases, in that order; junction bases with no gene match: 16. Germline V gene data show CDR1 as SGHAT and CDR2 as FQNNGV. This CDR3 contains 17 residues. Written as DNA, the CDR3 is TGTGCCAGCAGCTTTCGTGGGTTTGGCGGGAGTAAGGACATTCAGTACTTC. It yields the protein CASSFRGFGGSKDIQYF.

This clone was observed a handful of times. The chain has TRBV30 and TRBJ1-1; possible D gene TRBD1, 5 bases. The germline gives CDR1 GTSNPN, CDR2 SVGIG (reference sequence). V lost 4 bases, J lost 7 bases, and 10 bases lay in between. CDR3 size: 11 residues. The chain's CDR3 is CAWTRTHEAFF. CDR3 in DNA: TGTGCCTGGACCCGGACACATGAAGCTTTCTTT.

The chain combines TRBV5-6 with TRBJ2-7; D gene ambiguous. The CDR3 contains 15 residues. Germline CDR1 SGHDT, CDR2 YYEEEE. With 2 bases removed from V and 2 bases from J, the gap between germline ends came to 14 bases. CDR3 loop: CASSLYMRLAYEQYF. The CDR3 DNA is TGTGCCAGCAGCTTATATATGAGACTTGCCTACGAGCAGTACTTC.

The chain couples TRBV2 to TRBJ1-1; the D is unclear. Germline CDR1 reads SNHLY; CDR2 reads FYNNEI. CDR3 length: 13 residues. V was trimmed by 8 bases and J by 1 base, leaving 11 bases between them. The CDR3 nucleotides are TGTGCCAGCGGCGTAAGCCCGAACACTGAAGCTTTCTTT. Translated, it gives CASGVSPNTEAFF.

This chain joins TRBV7-8 and TRBJ1-5, with no clear D. This CDR3 spans 15 amino acids. CDR1 and CDR2 (germline): SGHVS, FQNEAQ. Trimming stripped 1 base from V and 2 bases from J, with 9 bases between. This CDR3 is CASSLEGYGNQPQHF. CDR3 sequence (DNA): TGTGCCAGCAGCTTAGAGGGCTACGGCAATCAGCCCCAGCATTTT.

This clone showed up just a few times. The chain employs TRBV11-2 and TRBJ2-1; 10 bases are shared with TRBD1. This CDR3 has 16 amino acids. The ends lost 2 bases at V and 9 bases at J; junction bases unmatched: 10. Germline V gene sequence: CDR1 SGHAT, CDR2 FQNNGV. The CDR3 protein is CASSLTTGQGEVEQFF. The CDR3 nucleotides read TGTGCCAGCAGCTTAACAACTGGACAGGGGGAGGTTGAGCAGTTCTTC.

The chain carries TRBV27 and TRBJ1-1; D is perhaps TRBD1 (6 bases). The length of the CDR3 is 17 residues. V lost 3 bases and J 5 bases, leaving 22 bases between the germline ends. CDR1 is MNHEY and CDR2 is SMNVEV in the germline V gene (reference sequence). The CDR3: CASSFRGGHTIRTEAFF. CDR3 nucleotide sequence: TGTGCCAGCAGTTTCCGTGGGGGGCATACGATACGGACTGAAGCTTTCTTT.

The chain couples TRBV7-9 to TRBJ2-1, with TRBD2 matching 15 bases. The CDR3 runs to 17 residues. Germline V gene lookup returns CDR1 SEHNR and CDR2 FQNEAQ (reference sequence). The J segment lost 8 bases and the V segment lost 1 base, leaving 6 bases of the junction unmatched. Here the CDR3 reads CASSLGRTSGRGYEQFF. The CDR3 DNA reads TGTGCCAGCAGCTTAGGTCGGACTAGCGGGAGGGGCTATGAGCAGTTCTTC.

The chain carries TRBV2 and TRBJ2-7; tentatively, D is TRBD1 (5 bases). Germline V gene lookup returns CDR1 SNHLY and CDR2 FYNNEI. The length of the CDR3 is 13 residues. Trimming stripped 9 bases from V and 0 bases from J, with 12 bases between. The CDR3 protein is CASERQISYEQYF. The CDR3 DNA is TGTGCCAGTGAAAGACAGATCTCCTACGAGCAGTACTTC.

The rearrangement joins TRBV7-9 to TRBJ2-3; 8 bases align to TRBD1. V lost 5 bases, J lost 3 bases, and 10 bases stayed unmatched. CDR3 length: 16 amino acids. Germline V CDR1 and CDR2: SEHNR, FQNEAQ (reference sequence). CDR3 DNA: TGTGCCAGCAGCCCCGGACAGGGAATATCTACAGATACGCAGTATTTT. Residues: CASSPGQGISTDTQYF. Drawing the rest from reference TRBV7-9 and TRBJ2-3, the complete variable domain is DTGVSQNPRHKITKRGQNVTFRCDPISEHNRLYWYRQTLGQGPEFLTYFQNEAQLEKSRLLSDRFSAERPKGSFSTLEIQRTEQGDSAMYLCASSPGQGISTDTQYFGPGTRLTVL.

The gene calls are TRBV5-4 and TRBJ2-5; TRBD2 might be the D (6 bases). Trimming stripped 0 bases from V and 5 bases from J, with 14 bases between. The CDR3 covers 15 residues. Germline V gene data show CDR1 as SGHNT and CDR2 as YYREEE (reference sequence). The CDR3 loop is CASSLGGRAGETQYF. DNA of the CDR3: TGTGCCAGCAGCTTGGGGGGACGGGCGGGGGAGACCCAGTACTTC.

The chain has TRBV2 and TRBJ2-3, with a possible D match to TRBD2 (5 bases). CDR1 SNHLY and CDR2 FYNNEI come from the germline V gene. This CDR3 has 13 amino acids. V lost 7 bases and J lost 2, with 10 bases in between. The chain's CDR3 is CASTGDYTDTQYF. The CDR3 bases are TGTGCCAGCACCGGCGACTACACAGATACGCAGTATTTT.

The chain recombines TRBV7-3 with TRBJ1-1; a weak D match, TRBD1 (5 bases). V dropped 1 base and J dropped 4 bases, with 10 bases sitting between them. The CDR3 consists of 14 residues. CDR1 and CDR2 from the germline V gene are SGHTA and FQGTGA. The CDR3 loop reads CASSLMGGGTEAFF. The DNA for the CDR3 is TGTGCCAGCAGCTTAATGGGCGGGGGCACTGAAGCTTTCTTT.

This clone has just one count. This chain uses TRBV6-5 with TRBJ2-7; the match to TRBD1 covers 7 bases. The CDR3 loop spans 15 amino acids. V lost 2 bases, J lost 0 bases, and 4 bases stayed unmatched. The germline V gene encodes CDR1 MNHEY and CDR2 SVGAGI. CDR3 amino acids: CASSYGGTASYEQYF. The CDR3 DNA is TGTGCCAGCAGTTACGGTGGGACAGCCTCCTACGAGCAGTACTTC.

This clone has a handful of counts. This chain links TRBV9 with TRBJ1-3; 8 bases line up with TRBD1. V lost 4 bases to trimming and J lost 3 bases; unmatched junction nucleotides: 9. This CDR3 has 16 residues. From germline, CDR1 is SGDLS and CDR2 YYNGEE. The CDR3 loop is CASSLQGEWVGNTIYF. The CDR3, as DNA: TGTGCCAGCAGCTTACAGGGGGAGTGGGTTGGAAACACCATATATTTT.

This clone was found once. The V and J genes are TRBV7-9 and TRBJ2-3; D is perhaps TRBD2 (5 bases). CDR3 length: 15 amino acids. Between the trimmed V and J ends, which lost 5 bases and 1 base, there was a span of 13 bases. Germline V gene lookup returns CDR1 SEHNR and CDR2 FQNEAQ (reference sequence). In DNA form, the CDR3 reads TGTGCCAGCAGCAAGAGGGTCGGCGGCACAGATACGCAGTATTTT. This gives the protein CASSKRVGGTDTQYF.